Presented here are 3 T cell receptor beta chains from one specimen sequenced in a study of cytomegalovirus exposure and HLA in healthy donors. It was with 60 Vbeta and 13 Jbeta primers that the PCR ran. The assay was immunoSEQ multiplex PCR, and TCRdb's table has in-frame clones only and misses some. The sample holds 150,000 to 200,000 clones, just under 80% seen once. The specimen was PBMCs. The receptors stem from a young woman in good health and CMV-seronegative.

This chain uses TRBV2 with TRBJ1-2; the match to TRBD1 covers 7 bases. The germline V gene has CDR1 SNHLY and CDR2 FYNNEI. After removal of 4 bases from V and 3 bases from J, the junction contained 5 bases not matched to a gene. The CDR3 is 14 residues long. The CDR3: CASSVGTGDYGYTF. CDR3 nucleotide sequence: TGTGCCAGCAGTGTCGGAACAGGGGACTATGGCTACACCTTC.

This clone was detected once. This rearrangement joins TRBV18 to TRBJ2-5; D gene unclear. The germline gives CDR1 KGHSH, CDR2 LQKENI. V dropped 5 bases and J dropped 2 bases, with 9 bases sitting between them. There are 13 residues in the CDR3. The CDR3 sequence: CASSFNFQETQYF. The CDR3 DNA is TGTGCCAGCTCATTTAATTTTCAAGAGACCCAGTACTTC.

The chain is built from TRBV6-5 and TRBJ2-6; D not certain. Germline CDR1 and CDR2: MNHEY and SVGAGI. The CDR3 is 16 amino acids. The V end was cut by 0 bases, the J end by 1 base, with 7 bases between. CDR3 coding DNA: TGTGCCAGCAGTTACTCTCCCGTATCTGGGGCCAACGTCCTGACTTTC. Translated, it gives CASSYSPVSGANVLTF.